These 24 T cell receptor beta chains share one sample of origin, sequenced in a study of glioma-infiltrating T cells. Amplification of TCR alpha and beta CDR3 regions from RNA used iRepertoire nested multiplex PCR. TCRdb analysed the multiplex PCR reads with MiXCR anew, one entry per CDR3 protein. The sample yields approximately 400,000 distinct CDR3 sequences, roughly two fifths seen once. Sequenced input: glioma tissue, nonneoplastic brain tissue, or PBMCs (not recorded which). Receptors originate from a human donor with low-grade glioma or glioblastoma, undergoing nonglioma brain surgery, or in good health (not recorded which).

This clonotype has ten or more counts. This chain connects TRBV6-2 or TRBV6-3 to TRBJ2-1; TRBD2 matches at 9 bases. Germline CDR1 reads MNHEY; CDR2 reads SVGEGT. Trimming at V came to 0 bases and at J to 2 bases, leaving 17 bases not matched to a gene. The CDR3 runs to 21 residues. CDR3 in amino acids: CASSYSRGPTLAGIPYNEQFF. DNA for the CDR3: TGTGCCAGCAGTTACTCCCGGGGACCAACCCTAGCGGGAATACCCTACAATGAGCAGTTCTTC.

V is TRBV7-3 and J is TRBJ2-3; 8 bases are a match to TRBD2. The CDR3 sequence is 13 residues long. J gave up 6 bases and V 5 bases, and 4 bases lay outside the gene matches. CDR1 is SGHTA and CDR2 is FQGTGA in the germline V gene. For the CDR3, the DNA is TGTGCCAGCAGCAAGCGGGAGATGGATACGCAGTATTTT. Amino acid sequence: CASSKREMDTQYF.

The V gene is TRBV7-6, the J gene TRBJ1-1, with a weak D call TRBD1 (6 bases). There are 16 residues in the CDR3. Germline V CDR1 and CDR2: SGHVS, FNYEAQ. V was cut by 5 bases and J by 3 bases, with 19 bases left in between. The DNA of the CDR3 is TGTGCCAGCAGCGAGTATATGGGGGCGCGGGACACTGAAGCTTTCTTT. Its protein is CASSEYMGARDTEAFF.

The chain combines TRBV27 with TRBJ1-5; D uncertain. Germline CDR1 and CDR2: MNHEY and SMNVEV (reference sequence). The CDR3 sequence is 19 residues long. V lost 6 bases to trimming and J lost 5 bases, with 29 bases between them. For the CDR3, the DNA is TGTGCCAGCAGCCACCAAAAAACGACGGAGCGGGATGGTGATCAGCCCCAGCATTTT. This gives the protein CASSHQKTTERDGDQPQHF.

This clonotype turned up a few times. This CDR3 is CASSLEVYGTYEQYF. The CDR3, as DNA: TGTGCCAGCAGCTTAGAGGTGTACGGCACCTACGAGCAGTACTTC. This chain links TRBV7-9 with TRBJ2-7; D remains ambiguous. V lost 1 base to trimming and J lost 2 bases, with 12 bases between them. Germline values: CDR1 SEHNR, CDR2 FQNEAQ (reference sequence). The CDR3 is 15 amino acids.

For this clonotype: A much larger clone lies a single base off, so this may be a read error. The chain carries TRBV28 and TRBJ1-1; 8 bases fit TRBD1. With V trimmed by 6 bases and J by 7 bases, 13 bases remained unmatched. Germline CDR1 is MDHEN and CDR2 is SYDVKM. The CDR3 is 15 amino acids. The CDR3 bases are TGTGCCAGCAGGGATAACAGGGGGGACGGCATTGAAGCTTTCTTT. This encodes CASRDNRGDGIEAFF.

A word on this clonotype: A much larger clone sits a single nucleotide away, making a read error possible. This chain connects TRBV7-2 to TRBJ2-2; 8 positions match TRBD2. In germline, CDR1 is SGHTA, CDR2 FQGNSA. J was trimmed by 2 bases and V by 4 bases; bases with no gene match: 9. The CDR3 has 17 residues. The chain's CDR3 is CASSSGTGRGNTGELFF. CDR3 sequence (DNA): TGTGCCAGCAGCTCCGGCACCGGGAGGGGCAACACCGGGGAGCTGTTTTTT.

A remark on this clonotype: With a much larger clone just one base away, this may be a read error. The chain carries TRBV7-2 and TRBJ2-3; a possible D gene is TRBD1 (6 bases). The germline V gene has CDR1 SGHTA and CDR2 FQGNSA. The CDR3 consists of 14 residues. Trimming cost V 7 bases and J 7 bases, with 18 bases left between them. The CDR3 here is CASTLSRDINTQYF. CDR3 nucleotide sequence: TGTGCCAGCACCCTGTCCCGGGACATTAATACGCAGTATTTT.

The V and J genes are TRBV4-2 and TRBJ2-7; 8 nucleotides match TRBD1. The length of the CDR3 is 14 residues. Germline lookup yields CDR1 LGHNA and CDR2 YNFKEQ. The V gene end was trimmed by 3 bases and the J gene end by 4 bases; junction bases not matched to a gene: 5. CDR3: CASSQDRDRYEQYF. CDR3 nucleotides: TGTGCCAGCAGCCAGGATCGGGACAGGTACGAGCAGTACTTC.

Concerning this clonotype itself: It may be a read error: a sequence one base away is much more abundant. The chain employs TRBV28 and TRBJ1-6, with unresolved D. Germline CDR1 reads MDHEN; CDR2 reads SYDVKM. CDR3 length: 12 residues. V was shortened by 6 bases and J by 9 bases, with 9 bases between the two germline ends. The CDR3 DNA sequence: TGTGCCAGCAGGAGAGGTGGTTCACCCCTCCACTTT. Amino acids: CASRRGGSPLHF.

This clonotype came up a few times. The chain combines TRBV7-9 with TRBJ2-7; D remains unclear. This CDR3 contains 12 residues. Germline V gene lookup returns CDR1 SEHNR and CDR2 FQNEAQ (reference sequence). Deletions cut 3 bases from V and 4 bases from J, with 7 bases between. The CDR3 DNA is TGTGCCAGCAGCTTCATCCAGTACGAGCAGTACTTC. This codes for CASSFIQYEQYF.

With respect to this clonotype: A single base separates this from a much larger clone, so it may be a read error. This chain joins TRBV20-1 and TRBJ1-5; D possibly corresponds to TRBD1 (5 bases). The CDR3 totals 14 residues. V was shortened by 4 bases and J by 0 bases, with 10 bases between the two germline ends. CDR1 DFQATT and CDR2 SNEGSKA come from the germline V gene (reference sequence). CDR3 sequence (DNA): TGCAGTGCTATGACAGATTATAGCAATCAGCCCCAGCATTTT. Its protein product is CSAMTDYSNQPQHF.

In its sample, this clonotype was seen a few times. The CDR3 sequence: CASSIGHESDTQYF. The DNA of the CDR3 is TGTGCCAGCAGCATCGGACACGAGTCAGATACGCAGTATTTT. The chain employs TRBV7-2 and TRBJ2-3; D perhaps matches TRBD1 (5 bases). V was shortened by 5 bases and J by 4 bases, with 13 bases between the two germline ends. CDR3 length: 14 amino acids. Germline CDR1 and CDR2: SGHTA and FQGNSA.

To note about this clonotype: A read error may explain this, as a much larger clone is one base away. The CDR3 here is CAASREQTVHYGYTF. The CDR3 DNA reads TGTGCCGCCAGCAGAGAGCAGACAGTTCACTATGGCTACACCTTC. The chain links TRBV15 to TRBJ1-2; tentatively, D is TRBD1 (5 bases). Germline V lookup: CDR1 LNHNV, CDR2 YYDKDF (reference sequence). CDR3 length: 15 residues.

This clonotype was seen a handful of times. This chain uses TRBV5-4 with TRBJ2-7, with D hard to call. V lost 4 bases to trimming and J lost 0 bases, with 5 bases between them. The CDR3 length is 12 residues. Per the germline V gene, CDR1 is SGHNT and CDR2 is YYREEE (reference sequence). CDR3 nucleotides: TGTGCCAGCAGCGTGAACTCCTACGAGCAGTACTTC. Encoded protein: CASSVNSYEQYF. Using reference TRBV5-4 and TRBJ2-7 for the parts outside the CDR3, the full variable domain is ETGVTQSPTHLIKTRGQQVTLRCSSQSGHNTVSWYQQALGQGPQFIFQYYREEENGRGNFPPRFSGLQFPNYSSELNVNALELDDSALYLCASSVNSYEQYFGPGTRLTVT.

This clonotype was detected ten times or more. The chain employs TRBV6-2 or TRBV6-3 and TRBJ1-5, with 7 bases identical to TRBD1. CDR3 length: 15 amino acids. Trimming cost V 6 bases and J 5 bases; bases outside gene matches: 10. CDR1 and CDR2 from the germline V gene are MNHEY and SVGEGT. The CDR3 DNA is TGTGCCAGCAGCCCACAGGGGTCGGGGGATCAGCCCCAGCATTTT. This sequence encodes CASSPQGSGDQPQHF.

V and J are TRBV18 and TRBJ2-7; 9 bases agree with TRBD1. Per germline, CDR1 KGHSH and CDR2 LQKENI. V lost 4 bases and J lost 1; bases outside the gene matches: 8. The CDR3 contains 16 residues. This CDR3 reads CASSLEGGTGSYEQYF. The DNA for the CDR3 is TGTGCCAGCTCACTCGAGGGCGGGACAGGGTCCTACGAGCAGTACTTC.

V is TRBV6-8 and J is TRBJ2-1, with D possibly matching TRBD2 (6 bases). V was shortened by 6 bases and J by 8 bases, with 17 bases between the two germline ends. Germline V CDR1 and CDR2: MNHGY, SAAAGT. The CDR3 length is 14 residues. CDR3 nucleotide sequence: TGTGCCAGCAGCCCTAGCGTTAACGGGGATGAGCAGTTCTTC. Its protein is CASSPSVNGDEQFF.

At least ten counts were recorded for this clonotype. V usage is TRBV7-9 and J usage is TRBJ2-1; 9 nucleotides line up with TRBD2. The CDR3 is made up of 15 amino acids. Germline lookup yields CDR1 SEHNR and CDR2 FQNEAQ (reference sequence). The J segment lost 2 bases and the V segment lost 3 bases, leaving 2 bases of the junction unmatched. CDR3 loop: CASSLTSGPYNEQFF. In nucleotides, the CDR3 is TGTGCCAGCAGCTTGACTAGCGGCCCCTACAATGAGCAGTTCTTC.

This chain links TRBV5-4 with TRBJ2-5, with D perhaps matching TRBD2 (5 bases). The V gene's germline CDR1 is SGHNT and CDR2 YYREEE (reference sequence). This CDR3 contains 14 residues. Between the trimmed V and J ends, which lost 4 bases and 5 bases, there was a span of 15 bases. The CDR3 DNA reads TGTGCCAGCAGCCAAGAGGGCGTTATGGAGACCCAGTACTTC. This encodes CASSQEGVMETQYF.

This clonotype turned up a few times. The chain has TRBV5-4 and TRBJ2-5; 8 bases align to TRBD2. The junction had 11 bases not matched to a gene; V was cut back by 6 bases and J by 4 bases. This CDR3 region has 15 residues. Germline V gene lookup returns CDR1 SGHNT and CDR2 YYREEE (reference sequence). CDR3 protein: CASMRAGDEVETQYF. In DNA, the CDR3 is TGTGCCAGCATGAGAGCGGGAGACGAGGTAGAGACCCAGTACTTC.

This clonotype was counted at least ten times. CDR3 sequence: CASSHASRPYGYTF. DNA of the CDR3: TGCGCCAGCAGCCATGCCAGCCGGCCCTATGGCTACACCTTC. The chain carries TRBV4-3 and TRBJ1-2; D is unresolved. The CDR3 runs to 14 residues. Trimming stripped 3 bases from V and 4 bases from J, with 12 bases between. Germline V CDR1 and CDR2: LGHNA, YSLEER.

This clonotype was picked up a small number of times. V gene TRBV25-1 combines with J gene TRBJ2-3; 7 bases fit TRBD2. The CDR3 is 16 amino acids. V was pared by 6 bases and J by 2 bases, with 11 bases of the junction left unmatched. Germline V gene sequence: CDR1 MGHDK, CDR2 SYGVNS. The chain's CDR3 is CASSGVYGRTTDTQYF. DNA for the CDR3: TGTGCCAGCAGCGGGGTCTACGGGAGGACCACAGATACGCAGTATTTT.

Notes on this clonotype: The junction departs from the called germline gene at one end, perhaps through a read error. This chain joins TRBV20-1 and TRBJ2-7; TRBD1 might be the D (6 bases). In germline, CDR1 is DFQATT, CDR2 SNEGSKA (reference sequence). This CDR3 contains 16 residues. CDR3 in DNA: TGCAGTGTTAGAGCCAATGGGCCAGGGGCTCTTGACGAGCAGTACTTC. This sequence encodes CSVRANGPGALDEQYF.